This record concerns one TCR beta chain sequence. Antigen: not known. This specimen belongs to a study of T-cell memory formation after mild COVID-19. Study-level findings and limits: Clones that contracted from day 15 to 85 had balanced CD4/CD8; later expanders were CD4+ biased.

TCRdb re-called the 5' RACE reads with MiXCR, one entry per CDR3 protein. The sample carries fewer than 300,000 distinct CDR3 sequences, about 20% recorded once. This sequence was found in a man between 18 and 35 years old who had mild COVID-19 (a few samples of this study predate the infection). Cell type and time point are not known. The source material was PBMCs or a T cell subset sorted from them (not recorded which).

In DNA form, the CDR3 reads TGTGCCAGCAATCTCGGGACTATCGATACGCAGTATTTT. Amino acids: CASNLGTIDTQYF. The V and J genes are TRBV7-9 and TRBJ2-3; 7 bases align to TRBD2. The CDR3 totals 13 residues. V lost 7 bases, J lost 6 bases, and 7 bases stayed unmatched. Germline values: CDR1 SEHNR, CDR2 FQNEAQ (reference sequence).